This T cell receptor beta chain was obtained from a study of neurological immune-mediated disorders. V was shortened by 1 base and J by 5 bases, with 20 bases between the two germline ends. The CDR3 is made up of 17 amino acids. The V gene's germline CDR1 is SGHVS and CDR2 FQNEAQ. Comment on this clonotype: The antigen is undetermined. A read error may be the cause here, since a much bigger clone is one base away.

Study-wide findings and caveats: The study found the most TCR clonal expansion in HTLV-1-associated myelopathy and the least in multiple sclerosis, below healthy controls.

Each TCR transcript was tagged with a 10-nucleotide random UMI during 5'RACE. TCRdb reanalysed the 5' RACE reads using MiXCR and keeps one entry per CDR3 protein. The sample records tens of thousands of distinct CDR3 sequences, 9% to 10% being singletons. As to time point: longitudinal time-point 1 (baseline). Volunteers at a blood bank in Maryland, USA, were the healthy controls. Unsorted libraries were generated from 2 million PBMCs held at -80 degrees C. This receptor was identified in a woman between 40 and 50 years old in good health. Sequenced input: PBMCs. The chain has TRBV7-8 and TRBJ1-1; D is ambiguous. The chain's CDR3 is CASSLVSDYMTPTEAFF. CDR3 nucleotide sequence: TGTGCCAGCAGCTTAGTAAGCGACTATATGACCCCTACTGAAGCTTTCTTT.